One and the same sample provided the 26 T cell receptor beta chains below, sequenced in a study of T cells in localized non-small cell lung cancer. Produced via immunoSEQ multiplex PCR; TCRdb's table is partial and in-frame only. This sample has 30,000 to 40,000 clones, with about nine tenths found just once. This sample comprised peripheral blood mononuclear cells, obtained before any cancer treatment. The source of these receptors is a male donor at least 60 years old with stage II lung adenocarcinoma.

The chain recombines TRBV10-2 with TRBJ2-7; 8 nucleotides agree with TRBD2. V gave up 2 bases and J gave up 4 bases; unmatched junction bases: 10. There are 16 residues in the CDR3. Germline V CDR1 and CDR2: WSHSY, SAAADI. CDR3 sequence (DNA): TGCGCCAGCAGTGAGCTCGGGGGCCCGGGGGGGTACGAGCAGTACTTC. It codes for CASSELGGPGGYEQYF.

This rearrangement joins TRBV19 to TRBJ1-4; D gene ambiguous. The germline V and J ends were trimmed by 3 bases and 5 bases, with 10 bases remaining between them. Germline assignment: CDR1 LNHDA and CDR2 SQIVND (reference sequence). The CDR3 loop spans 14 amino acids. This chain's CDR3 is CASSISRKNEKLFF. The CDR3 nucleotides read TGTGCCAGTAGTATCTCCAGAAAAAATGAAAAACTGTTTTTT.

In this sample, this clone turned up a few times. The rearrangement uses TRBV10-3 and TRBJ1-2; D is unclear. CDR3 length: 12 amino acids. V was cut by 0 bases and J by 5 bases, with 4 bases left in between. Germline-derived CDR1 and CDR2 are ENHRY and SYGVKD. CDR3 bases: TGTGCCATCAGTGAGTCGTCATATGGCTACACCTTC. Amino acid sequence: CAISESSYGYTF.

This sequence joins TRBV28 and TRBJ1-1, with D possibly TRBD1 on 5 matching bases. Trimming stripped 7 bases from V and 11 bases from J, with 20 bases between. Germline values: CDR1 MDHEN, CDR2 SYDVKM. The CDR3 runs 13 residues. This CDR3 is CASTLTEAKGAFF. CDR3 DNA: TGTGCCAGCACCCTGACAGAGGCAAAAGGGGCTTTCTTT.

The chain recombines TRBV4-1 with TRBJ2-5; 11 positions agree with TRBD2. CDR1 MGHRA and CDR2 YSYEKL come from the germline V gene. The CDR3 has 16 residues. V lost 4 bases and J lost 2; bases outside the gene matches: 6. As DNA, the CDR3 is TGCGCCAGCAGCCGCGGACTAGCGGGTCGACAAGAGACCCAGTACTTC. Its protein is CASSRGLAGRQETQYF.

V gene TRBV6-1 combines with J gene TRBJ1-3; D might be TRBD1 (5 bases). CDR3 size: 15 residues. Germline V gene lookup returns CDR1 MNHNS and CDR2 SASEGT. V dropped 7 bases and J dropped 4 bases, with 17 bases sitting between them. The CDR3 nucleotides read TGTGCCAGCATTTTCGCGGGACGTGGGGGAAACACCATATATTTT. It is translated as CASIFAGRGGNTIYF.

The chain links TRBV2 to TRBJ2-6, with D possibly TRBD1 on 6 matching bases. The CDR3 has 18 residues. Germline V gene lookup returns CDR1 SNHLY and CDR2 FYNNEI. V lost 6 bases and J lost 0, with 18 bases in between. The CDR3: CASRKDRLISSGANVLTF. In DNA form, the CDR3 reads TGTGCCAGCAGGAAAGACAGGTTGATCTCCTCTGGGGCCAACGTCCTGACTTTC. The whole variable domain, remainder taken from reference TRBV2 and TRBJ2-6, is EPEVTQTPSHQVTQMGQEVILRCVPISNHLYFYWYRQILGQKVEFLVSFYNNEISEKSEIFDDQFSVERPDGSNFTLKIRSTKLEDSAMYFCASRKDRLISSGANVLTFGAGSRLTVL.

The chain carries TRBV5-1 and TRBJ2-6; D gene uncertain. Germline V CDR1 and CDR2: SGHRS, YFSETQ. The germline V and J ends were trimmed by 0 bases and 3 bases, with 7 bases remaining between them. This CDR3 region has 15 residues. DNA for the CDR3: TGCGCCAGCAGCTTGGAACAGATTGGGGCCAACGTCCTGACTTTC. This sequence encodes CASSLEQIGANVLTF.

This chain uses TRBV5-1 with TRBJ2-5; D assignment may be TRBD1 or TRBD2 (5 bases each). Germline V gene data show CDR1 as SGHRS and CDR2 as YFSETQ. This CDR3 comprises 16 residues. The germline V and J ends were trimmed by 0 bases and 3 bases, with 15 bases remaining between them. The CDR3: CASSLAKGNGEETQYF. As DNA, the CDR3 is TGCGCCAGCAGCTTGGCGAAGGGGAACGGGGAAGAGACCCAGTACTTC.

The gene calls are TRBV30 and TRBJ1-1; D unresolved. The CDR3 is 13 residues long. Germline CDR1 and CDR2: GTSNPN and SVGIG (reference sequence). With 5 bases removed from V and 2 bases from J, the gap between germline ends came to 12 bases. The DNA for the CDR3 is TGTGCCTGGCACTTTCAGGCCAACACTGAAGCTTTCTTT. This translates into CAWHFQANTEAFF.

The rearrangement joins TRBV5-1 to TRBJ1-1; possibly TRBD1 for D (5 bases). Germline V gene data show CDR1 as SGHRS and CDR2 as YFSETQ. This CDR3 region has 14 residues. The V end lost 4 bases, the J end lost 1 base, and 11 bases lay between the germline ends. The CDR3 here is CASSSRQRNTEAFF. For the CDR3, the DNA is TGCGCCAGCAGCAGCAGACAGCGGAACACTGAAGCTTTCTTT.

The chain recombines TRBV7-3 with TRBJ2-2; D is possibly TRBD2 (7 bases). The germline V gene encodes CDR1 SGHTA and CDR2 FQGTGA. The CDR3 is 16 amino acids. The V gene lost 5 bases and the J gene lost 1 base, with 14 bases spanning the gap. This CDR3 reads CASSLGGALNTGELFF. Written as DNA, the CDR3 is TGTGCCAGCAGCCTTGGGGGGGCCCTGAACACCGGGGAGCTGTTTTTT.

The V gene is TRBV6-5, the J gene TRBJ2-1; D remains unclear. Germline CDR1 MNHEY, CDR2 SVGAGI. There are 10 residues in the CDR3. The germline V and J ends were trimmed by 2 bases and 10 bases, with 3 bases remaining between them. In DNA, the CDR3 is TGTGCCAGCAGTTACAGAGAGCAGTTCTTC. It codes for CASSYREQFF.

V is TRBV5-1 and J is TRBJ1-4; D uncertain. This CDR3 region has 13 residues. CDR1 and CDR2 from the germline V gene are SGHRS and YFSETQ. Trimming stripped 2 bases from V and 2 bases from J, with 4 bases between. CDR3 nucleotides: TGCGCCAGCAGCTTAAACACTAATGAAAAACTGTTTTTT. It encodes CASSLNTNEKLFF.

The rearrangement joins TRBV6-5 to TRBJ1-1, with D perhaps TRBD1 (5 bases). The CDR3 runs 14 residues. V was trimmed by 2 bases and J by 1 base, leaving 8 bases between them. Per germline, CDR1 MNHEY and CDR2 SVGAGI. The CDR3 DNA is TGTGCCAGCAGTTACGGGCAGGGGAACACTGAAGCTTTCTTT. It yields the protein CASSYGQGNTEAFF.

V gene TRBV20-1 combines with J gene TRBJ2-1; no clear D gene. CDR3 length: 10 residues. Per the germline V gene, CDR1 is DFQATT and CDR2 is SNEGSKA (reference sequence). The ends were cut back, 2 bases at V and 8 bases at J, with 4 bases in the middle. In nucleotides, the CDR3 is TGCAGTGCTAGACTTTATGAGCAGTTCTTC. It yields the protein CSARLYEQFF.

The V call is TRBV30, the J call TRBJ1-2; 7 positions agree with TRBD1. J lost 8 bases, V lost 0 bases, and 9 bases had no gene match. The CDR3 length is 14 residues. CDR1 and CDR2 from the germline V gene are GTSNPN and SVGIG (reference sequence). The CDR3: CAWSVGLQGSGYTF. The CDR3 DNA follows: TGTGCCTGGAGTGTAGGCTTACAGGGGTCGGGCTACACCTTC.

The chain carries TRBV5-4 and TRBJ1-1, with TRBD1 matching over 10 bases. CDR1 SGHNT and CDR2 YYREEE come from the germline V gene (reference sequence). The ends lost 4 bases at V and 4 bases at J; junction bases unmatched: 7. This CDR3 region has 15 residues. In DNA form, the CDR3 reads TGTGCCAGCAGCACGGCAGGACAGGGGGGCACTGAAGCTTTCTTT. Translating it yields CASSTAGQGGTEAFF.

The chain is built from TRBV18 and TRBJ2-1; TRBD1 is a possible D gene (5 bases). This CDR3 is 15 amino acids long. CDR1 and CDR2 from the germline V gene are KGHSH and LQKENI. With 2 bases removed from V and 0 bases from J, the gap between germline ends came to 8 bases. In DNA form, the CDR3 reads TGTGCCAGCTCACCAGGACATACCTCCTACAATGAGCAGTTCTTC. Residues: CASSPGHTSYNEQFF.

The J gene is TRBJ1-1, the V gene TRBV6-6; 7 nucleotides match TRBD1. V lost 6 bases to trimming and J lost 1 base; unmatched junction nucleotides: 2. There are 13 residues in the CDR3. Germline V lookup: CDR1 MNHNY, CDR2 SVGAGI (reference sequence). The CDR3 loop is CASRWDRNTEAFF. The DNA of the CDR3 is TGTGCCAGCAGATGGGACAGGAACACTGAAGCTTTCTTT.

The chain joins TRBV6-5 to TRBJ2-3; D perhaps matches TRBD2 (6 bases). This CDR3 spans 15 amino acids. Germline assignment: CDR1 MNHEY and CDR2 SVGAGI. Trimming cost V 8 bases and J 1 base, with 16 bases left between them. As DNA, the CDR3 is TGTGCCAGCGGGGAGGCGGGTGTGGGCACAGATACGCAGTATTTT. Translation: CASGEAGVGTDTQYF.

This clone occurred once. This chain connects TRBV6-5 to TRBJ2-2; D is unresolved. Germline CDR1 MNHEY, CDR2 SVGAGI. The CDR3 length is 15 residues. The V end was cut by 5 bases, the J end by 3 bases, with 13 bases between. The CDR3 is CASSLLQGYTGELFF. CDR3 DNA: TGTGCCAGCAGTCTCCTACAAGGTTACACCGGGGAGCTGTTTTTT.

The DNA for the CDR3 is TGTGCCAGCAGCTCCCCCAGGACTAGCGGTGGAATCCAAGAGACCCAGTACTTC. Translating gives CASSSPRTSGGIQETQYF. The chain carries TRBV9 and TRBJ2-5, with 10 bases fitting TRBD2. The J segment lost 1 base and the V segment lost 4 bases, leaving 13 bases of the junction unmatched. This CDR3 is 18 amino acids long. The germline gives CDR1 SGDLS, CDR2 YYNGEE.

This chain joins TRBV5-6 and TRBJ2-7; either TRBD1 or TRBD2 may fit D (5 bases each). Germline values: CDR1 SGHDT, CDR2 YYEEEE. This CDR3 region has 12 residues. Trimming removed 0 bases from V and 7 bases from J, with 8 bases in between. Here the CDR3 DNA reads TGTGCCAGCAGCTTGGGCTGGGGGGAGCAGTACTTC. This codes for CASSLGWGEQYF.

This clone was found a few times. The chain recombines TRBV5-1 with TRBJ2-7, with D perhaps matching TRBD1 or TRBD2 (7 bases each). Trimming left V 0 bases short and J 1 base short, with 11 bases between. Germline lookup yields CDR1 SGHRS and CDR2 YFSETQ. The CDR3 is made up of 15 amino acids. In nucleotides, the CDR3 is TGCGCCAGCAGCTTGGGACAGGGAGGGTCCTACGAGCAGTACTTC. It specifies CASSLGQGGSYEQYF.

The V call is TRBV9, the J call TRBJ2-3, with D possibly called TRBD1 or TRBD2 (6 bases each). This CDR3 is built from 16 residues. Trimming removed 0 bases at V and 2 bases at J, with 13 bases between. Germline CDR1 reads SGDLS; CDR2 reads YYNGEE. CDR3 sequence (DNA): TGTGCCAGCAGCGTAGTAGGGGGGAGTAACACAGATACGCAGTATTTT. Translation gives CASSVVGGSNTDTQYF.